The entry below gives a single T cell receptor beta chain sequence along with its context. A read error may be the cause here, since a much bigger clone is one base away. The template was RNA from unsorted bulk tissue. The source of the sample is a study of tumor and adjacent non-tumor tissue in lung cancer. Study at large: There were 11 to 12 adenocarcinoma, a couple of squamous cell carcinoma and 1 small cell lung cancer cases. Patients were aged roughly 30 to 76, ten or so men and about five women, stage I to III. Samples averaged about 4.3 million productive TCRbeta reads each.

In germline, CDR1 is MDHEN, CDR2 SYDVKM. The CDR3 sequence is 13 residues long. Three rounds of nested PCR, following a modified ARM-PCR protocol, produced the TCRbeta library. One entry per CDR3 protein results from TCRdb running MiXCR on the multiplex PCR reads. The sample includes some 90,000 distinct CDR3 sequences, about 61% of them seen just once. The rearrangement uses TRBV28 and TRBJ1-5; D is possibly TRBD1 (6 bases). TRBJ2-3 explains the end of the DNA better; the J call may be wrong. The clonotype originates from a man between 65 and 85 years old with non-small cell lung cancer. Sequences were obtained from lung tumor tissue. The DNA of the CDR3 is TGTGCCAGCAGCTCCCAGGGGTTTCAGCCCCAGTATTTT. Encoded protein: CASSSQGFQPQYF.